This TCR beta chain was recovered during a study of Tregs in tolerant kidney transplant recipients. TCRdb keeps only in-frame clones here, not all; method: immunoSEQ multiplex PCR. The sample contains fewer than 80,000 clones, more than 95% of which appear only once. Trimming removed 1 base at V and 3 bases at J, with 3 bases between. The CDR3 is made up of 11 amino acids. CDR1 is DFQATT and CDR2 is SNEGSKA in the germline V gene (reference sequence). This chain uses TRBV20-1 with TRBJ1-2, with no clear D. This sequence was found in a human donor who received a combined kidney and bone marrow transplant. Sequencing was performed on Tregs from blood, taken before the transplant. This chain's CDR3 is CSARADYGYTF. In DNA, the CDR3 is TGCAGTGCTAGAGCGGACTATGGCTACACCTTC.